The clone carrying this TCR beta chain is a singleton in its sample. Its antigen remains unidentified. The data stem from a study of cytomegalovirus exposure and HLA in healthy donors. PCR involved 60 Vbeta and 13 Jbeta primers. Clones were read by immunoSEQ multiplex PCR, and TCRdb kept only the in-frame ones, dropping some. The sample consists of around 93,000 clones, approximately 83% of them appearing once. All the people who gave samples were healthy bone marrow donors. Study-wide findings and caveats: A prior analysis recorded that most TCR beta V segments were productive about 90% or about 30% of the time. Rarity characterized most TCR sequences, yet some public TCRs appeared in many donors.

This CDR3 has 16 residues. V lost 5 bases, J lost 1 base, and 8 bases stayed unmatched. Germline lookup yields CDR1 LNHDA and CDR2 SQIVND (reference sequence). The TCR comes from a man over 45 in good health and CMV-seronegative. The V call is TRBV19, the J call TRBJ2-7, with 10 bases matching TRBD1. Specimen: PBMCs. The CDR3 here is CASSSRRQGASYEQYF. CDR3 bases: TGTGCCAGTAGTTCCCGAAGACAGGGGGCGTCCTACGAGCAGTACTTC.